The following is a TCR beta chain sequence with its context. The data originate from a study of T cells in Graves' hyperthyroidism and ophthalmopathy. Uncontrolled infection, other autoimmune disease, pregnancy or lactation excluded patients. RNA transcripts provided the source from which TCR beta CDR3 regions were amplified. First-round RT-PCR of the TCR CDR3 relied on the HTBI primer set. In TCRdb, the multiplex PCR reads were re-called with MiXCR into one record per CDR3 protein. Found here are about 660,000 distinct CDR3 sequences, just under 45% of them singletons; the top ten hold roughly 6.5%. The sample comprised peripheral blood or thyroid tissue (not recorded which). This receptor was obtained from an adult man with Graves' disease, either hyperthyroidism or ophthalmopathy (not recorded which).

DNA of the CDR3: TGTGCCAGCAGCTTAAAAGCCGGGGGTTCGGGTCACCACGAGCAGTACTTC. Amino acid sequence: CASSLKAGGSGHHEQYF. The chain employs TRBV7-3 and TRBJ2-7; the D gene is possibly TRBD2 (6 bases). Germline V lookup: CDR1 SGHTA, CDR2 FQGTGA. V gave up 1 base and J gave up 5 bases, with 21 bases separating them. The CDR3 totals 17 residues.